This T cell receptor beta chain was captured by sequencing in a study of shared clonotypes between healthy human individuals. Produced via immunoSEQ multiplex PCR; TCRdb's table is partial and in-frame only. The top ten clones hold about 0.37% of a sample with 2.3 million or so clones, just over 90% of them seen once. V lost 2 bases, J lost 3 bases, and 5 bases stayed unmatched. The length of the CDR3 is 15 residues. Germline CDR1 and CDR2: MNHEY and SVGAGI. The gene calls are TRBV6-5 and TRBJ2-5; 8 bases are a match to TRBD2. Sequencing was done on a sample of naive CD4+ T cells from PBMCs. The sample's subset: CD45RA+ positively selected. This clonotype was sampled from a man aged 18 to 30 in good health. Some clones in this sample may be carry-over from other donors' samples. Here the CDR3 reads CASSYLRRGEETQYF. The CDR3 DNA reads as TGTGCCAGCAGTTACCTCAGGCGGGGGGAAGAGACCCAGTACTTC.